Listed here are 31 T cell receptor beta chains from one sample, sequenced in a study of a mutant IDH1 vaccine in newly diagnosed glioma. The antigens these receptors bind are not known. Data came from immunoSEQ multiplex PCR; TCRdb stores just in-frame clones and leaves some out. The sample has around 40,000 clones, around 76% seen once. This sample's time point: week 23, last vaccination. Every vaccination contained 300 ug of the mutant IDH1 20-mer peptide and was paired with topical imiquimod. The sequences come from PBMCs, collected from a glioma patient whose treatment included an IDH1 peptide vaccine. These receptors were obtained from a man aged 50 or older with glioma.

This chain links TRBV14 with TRBJ1-1; D gene uncertain. Trimming removed 1 base from V and 2 bases from J, with 5 bases in between. CDR3 size: 13 residues. Germline V gives CDR1 SGHDN, CDR2 FVKESK. The CDR3 is CASSQAINTEAFF. CDR3 DNA sequence: TGTGCCAGCAGCCAAGCGATAAACACTGAAGCTTTCTTT.

This chain joins TRBV9 and TRBJ1-4; 7 bases are shared with TRBD1. J was trimmed by 4 bases and V by 0 bases; bases with no gene match: 3. From germline, CDR1 is SGDLS and CDR2 YYNGEE. The CDR3 sequence is 15 residues long. The CDR3 DNA is TGTGCCAGCAGCGTAGGAACAGGGGTTAATGAAAAACTGTTTTTT. Its protein is CASSVGTGVNEKLFF.

The V and J genes are TRBV2 and TRBJ2-7; 7 bases align to TRBD1. The CDR3 consists of 12 residues. The ends lost 6 bases at V and 3 bases at J; junction bases unmatched: 2. Germline-derived CDR1 and CDR2 are SNHLY and FYNNEI. CDR3 residues: CASRGQHYEQYF. CDR3 bases: TGTGCCAGCAGGGGACAGCACTACGAGCAGTACTTC.

The chain couples TRBV4-1 to TRBJ1-3; D is unclear. The V end lost 2 bases, the J end lost 4 bases, and 3 bases lay between the germline ends. CDR3 size: 12 residues. Germline CDR1 reads MGHRA; CDR2 reads YSYEKL. CDR3 DNA sequence: TGCGCCAGCAGCCAATCCGGAAACACCATATATTTT. Protein product: CASSQSGNTIYF.

The genes are TRBV19 and TRBJ1-5; D gene unclear. The CDR3 spans 12 residues. The ends were cut back, 5 bases at V and 0 bases at J, with 2 bases in the middle. Germline V lookup: CDR1 LNHDA, CDR2 SQIVND (reference sequence). CDR3 protein: CASSYSNQPQHF. CDR3 nucleotides: TGTGCCAGTAGTTATAGCAATCAGCCCCAGCATTTT.

This chain uses TRBV7-6 with TRBJ2-7, with TRBD1 matching over 9 bases. Trimming removed 4 bases from V and 5 bases from J; junction bases left unmatched: 6. The CDR3 contains 14 residues. Looked up from germline, CDR1 is SGHVS and CDR2 is FNYEAQ. The CDR3 here is CASSSDRGRNEQYF. Written as DNA, the CDR3 is TGTGCCAGCAGCTCGGACAGGGGAAGGAACGAGCAGTACTTC.

This clone has a single count. The CDR3 here is CASSEYRLYEQYF. In DNA, the CDR3 is TGTGCCAGCAGTGAGTACAGATTATACGAGCAGTACTTC. The genes are TRBV2 and TRBJ2-7, with unresolved D. The CDR3 runs 13 residues. CDR1 SNHLY and CDR2 FYNNEI come from the germline V gene. Trimming cost V 3 bases and J 4 bases, with 10 bases left between them.

V usage is TRBV28 and J usage is TRBJ2-7, with a tentative D call TRBD2 (5 bases). CDR1 and CDR2 (germline): MDHEN, SYDVKM. Between the trimmed V and J ends, which lost 3 bases and 9 bases, there was a span of 9 bases. The CDR3 runs to 11 residues. CDR3 in amino acids: CASSFEGVQYF. CDR3 sequence (DNA): TGTGCCAGCAGTTTTGAGGGAGTGCAGTACTTC.

This clone was seen only a few times. The chain carries TRBV27 and TRBJ1-1; D is undetermined. Between the trimmed V and J ends, which lost 6 bases and 0 bases, there was a span of 14 bases. The CDR3 sequence is 15 residues long. Germline CDR1 reads MNHEY; CDR2 reads SMNVEV (reference sequence). In DNA form, the CDR3 reads TGTGCCAGCAGAGAATCTCTGATCCTGAACACTGAAGCTTTCTTT. This codes for CASRESLILNTEAFF.

The rearrangement links TRBV5-4 to TRBJ2-3, with D unresolved. V dropped 4 bases and J dropped 2 bases, with 11 bases sitting between them. The length of the CDR3 is 14 residues. Germline CDR1 and CDR2: SGHNT and YYREEE (reference sequence). CDR3 region: CASSPRTFTDTQYF. The CDR3 bases are TGTGCCAGCAGCCCGCGGACCTTCACAGATACGCAGTATTTT.

The chain joins TRBV7-9 to TRBJ2-5, with unresolved D. CDR1 is SEHNR and CDR2 is FQNEAQ in the germline V gene (reference sequence). The V and J ends lost 1 base and 5 bases respectively, with 11 bases between them. This CDR3 contains 14 residues. The CDR3 DNA reads as TGTGCCAGCAGCTTAGAGAATTTAGGGGAGACCCAGTACTTC. Protein product: CASSLENLGETQYF. Looking up the rest from reference TRBV7-9 and TRBJ2-5 gives the full variable domain: DTGVSQNPRHKITKRGQNVTFRCDPISEHNRLYWYRQTLGQGPEFLTYFQNEAQLEKSRLLSDRFSAERPKGSFSTLEIQRTEQGDSAMYLCASSLENLGETQYFGPGTRLLVL.

This clone was seen only a few times. This chain joins TRBV5-1 and TRBJ2-1, with D possibly being TRBD2 (6 bases). The CDR3 covers 16 residues. CDR1 SGHRS and CDR2 YFSETQ come from the germline V gene. Trimming cost V 0 bases and J 2 bases, with 12 bases left between them. CDR3 nucleotides: TGCGCCAGCAGCTTGGTTGGCGGGGAAGCCTACAATGAGCAGTTCTTC. Translating gives CASSLVGGEAYNEQFF.

V gene TRBV15 combines with J gene TRBJ1-2, with 11 bases fitting TRBD1. Losses at the gene ends were 8 bases for V and 8 bases for J; bases not matched to a gene: 16. The CDR3 covers 16 residues. Germline V gene lookup returns CDR1 LNHNV and CDR2 YYDKDF (reference sequence). CDR3 sequence (DNA): TGTGCCACCTCCATTGCCAGGACAGGGGGCGGTGGGGGCTACACCTTC. Its protein product is CATSIARTGGGGGYTF.

This sequence joins TRBV29-1 and TRBJ2-2; 11 nucleotides line up with TRBD1. This CDR3 has 14 residues. Trimming at V came to 6 bases and at J to 3 bases, leaving 3 bases not matched to a gene. Germline loops: CDR1 SQVTM, CDR2 ANQGSEA. CDR3 DNA: TGCAGCGTGGGACAGGGGGGGTACACCGGGGAGCTGTTTTTT. Translating gives CSVGQGGYTGELFF.

This clone was counted a few times. The V call is TRBV9, the J call TRBJ1-2; 7 bases match TRBD1. Germline lookup yields CDR1 SGDLS and CDR2 YYNGEE. The CDR3 is made up of 15 amino acids. Losses at the gene ends were 0 bases for V and 7 bases for J; bases not matched to a gene: 9. CDR3 sequence: CASSVGVGGISGYTF. CDR3 DNA: TGTGCCAGCAGCGTAGGGGTAGGGGGCATCAGTGGCTACACCTTC.

This clone came up a few times. The V and J genes are TRBV7-9 and TRBJ2-7; TRBD1 might be the D (6 bases). Germline V gene data show CDR1 as SEHNR and CDR2 as FQNEAQ (reference sequence). Trimming removed 3 bases at V and 0 bases at J, with 15 bases between. The CDR3 is 16 residues long. CDR3 residues: CASSFGDTLSSYEQYF. CDR3 bases: TGTGCCAGCAGCTTTGGGGACACCCTGAGCTCCTACGAGCAGTACTTC.

The gene calls are TRBV6-6 and TRBJ1-5; D possibly corresponds to TRBD1 (5 bases). V dropped 7 bases and J dropped 4 bases, with 14 bases sitting between them. Germline values: CDR1 MNHNY, CDR2 SVGAGI (reference sequence). This CDR3 is 14 amino acids long. The CDR3 bases are TGTGCCAGCACCGAAGACAGCTCTAATCAGCCCCAGCATTTT. Its protein product is CASTEDSSNQPQHF.

This chain connects TRBV5-4 to TRBJ2-3, with 10 bases identical to TRBD2. Germline V gene lookup returns CDR1 SGHNT and CDR2 YYREEE (reference sequence). CDR3 length: 16 residues. J lost 9 bases, V lost 4 bases, and 14 bases had no gene match. The CDR3 reads CASSEGSGGPPRTQYF. In DNA form, the CDR3 reads TGTGCCAGCAGCGAAGGTAGCGGGGGGCCCCCGAGGACGCAGTATTTT.

The V and J genes are TRBV7-8 and TRBJ1-1; tentatively, D is TRBD1 (5 bases). The V gene's germline CDR1 is SGHVS and CDR2 FQNEAQ. Trimming stripped 1 base from V and 1 base from J, with 10 bases between. CDR3 length equals 15 residues. CDR3 amino acids: CASSLVRGENTEAFF. For the CDR3, the DNA is TGTGCCAGCAGCTTAGTCCGGGGGGAGAACACTGAAGCTTTCTTT.

This sequence joins TRBV7-2 and TRBJ2-1; TRBD2 aligns across 9 bases. The CDR3 is made up of 15 amino acids. After removal of 1 base from V and 10 bases from J, the junction contained 8 bases not matched to a gene. The germline V gene encodes CDR1 SGHTA and CDR2 FQGNSA. The CDR3 loop reads CASSLDGGGAGEQFF. DNA for the CDR3: TGTGCCAGCAGCTTAGACGGCGGGGGGGCTGGGGAGCAGTTCTTC. Complete variable domain (other parts from reference TRBV7-2 and TRBJ2-1): GAGVSQSPSNKVTEKGKDVELRCDPISGHTALYWYRQSLGQGLEFLIYFQGNSAPDKSGLPSDRFSAERTGGSVSTLTIQRTQQEDSAVYLCASSLDGGGAGEQFFGPGTRLTVL.

The chain has TRBV30 and TRBJ2-7; D gene ambiguous. Germline V CDR1 and CDR2: GTSNPN, SVGIG (reference sequence). The CDR3 is made up of 13 amino acids. V was trimmed by 2 bases and J by 2 bases, leaving 10 bases between them. The chain's CDR3 is CAWSTPTAYEQYF. The CDR3 region has the DNA TGTGCCTGGAGTACACCTACAGCCTACGAGCAGTACTTC.

The chain couples TRBV6-1 to TRBJ2-7, with 9 bases aligning to TRBD1. Trimming took 3 bases from V and 3 from J; bases not matched to a gene: 0. CDR1 MNHNS and CDR2 SASEGT come from the germline V gene. CDR3 size: 13 residues. The CDR3 DNA is TGTGCCAGCAGTGAGGACAGGGGCTACGAGCAGTACTTC. Amino acids: CASSEDRGYEQYF.

To note about this clone: This sample includes further DNA sequences coding for the same CDR3. The chain recombines TRBV29-1 with TRBJ1-1; D is unclear. In germline, CDR1 is SQVTM, CDR2 ANQGSEA. Trimming shortened V by 5 bases and J by 1 base, and 8 bases separated the two germline ends. This CDR3 is 12 amino acids long. The CDR3 sequence is CSVRTGNTEAFF. CDR3 sequence (DNA): TGCAGCGTTCGGACGGGGAACACTGAAGCTTTCTTT.

V and J are TRBV6-5 and TRBJ1-2; TRBD1 aligns across 10 bases. Germline CDR1 MNHEY, CDR2 SVGAGI. Unmatched junction bases numbered 9, after V lost 0 bases and J lost 8 bases. There are 16 residues in the CDR3. CDR3 DNA sequence: TGTGCCAGCAGTTACTCCGGGACAGGGGCGCCCTACGGCTACACCTTC. Translating gives CASSYSGTGAPYGYTF.

This clone was counted only a few times. The rearrangement joins TRBV4-2 to TRBJ2-7; TRBD2 matches at 9 bases. Germline V CDR1 and CDR2: LGHNA, YNFKEQ. Losses at the gene ends were 5 bases for V and 4 bases for J; bases not matched to a gene: 12. The CDR3 extends over 16 amino acids. The CDR3 region has the DNA TGTGCCAGCAGCTCTAGTTTGAGCGGGGGGCTGTACGAGCAGTACTTC. It yields the protein CASSSSLSGGLYEQYF.

The J gene is TRBJ1-1, the V gene TRBV9; maybe TRBD1 (6 bases). Trimming took 0 bases from V and 3 from J, leaving 12 bases between them. The CDR3 contains 15 residues. Germline loops: CDR1 SGDLS, CDR2 YYNGEE. CDR3 coding DNA: TGTGCCAGCAGCGTAGGAGAGGGACACTACACTGAAGCTTTCTTT. Encoded protein: CASSVGEGHYTEAFF.

V usage is TRBV5-1 and J usage is TRBJ2-4, with D possibly being TRBD2 (6 bases). Looked up from germline, CDR1 is SGHRS and CDR2 is YFSETQ. V dropped 2 bases and J dropped 0 bases, with 12 bases sitting between them. The CDR3 is 16 residues long. The CDR3 spells CASSLGGELAKNIQYF. CDR3 sequence (DNA): TGCGCCAGCAGCTTAGGAGGGGAACTAGCCAAAAACATTCAGTACTTC.

The genes are TRBV7-3 and TRBJ1-1, with D hard to call. Germline V gene lookup returns CDR1 SGHTA and CDR2 FQGTGA. With 4 bases removed from V and 3 bases from J, the gap between germline ends came to 3 bases. The CDR3 has 11 residues. CDR3: CASSSDTEAFF. The CDR3 region has the DNA TGTGCCAGCAGCTCCGACACTGAAGCTTTCTTT.

The chain joins TRBV9 to TRBJ2-3; D could derive from TRBD1 or TRBD2 (6 bases each). Per germline, CDR1 SGDLS and CDR2 YYNGEE. The CDR3 is 11 amino acids. Trimming cost V 7 bases and J 6 bases, with 9 bases left between them. The CDR3 DNA is TGTGCCAGCGGGGGGCTGGATACGCAGTATTTT. Translated: CASGGLDTQYF.

The J gene is TRBJ2-1, the V gene TRBV30; D is possibly TRBD2 (6 bases). Germline values: CDR1 GTSNPN, CDR2 SVGIG (reference sequence). The CDR3 covers 15 residues. The germline V and J ends were trimmed by 0 bases and 6 bases, with 15 bases remaining between them. CDR3 in amino acids: CAWSVGRGLSNEQFF. The CDR3 bases are TGTGCCTGGAGTGTAGGGCGGGGTCTGAGCAATGAGCAGTTCTTC.

This rearrangement joins TRBV7-9 to TRBJ1-1; 9 nucleotides line up with TRBD1. CDR3 length: 15 amino acids. The trim removed 4 bases at V and 1 base at J, leaving 4 bases unmatched. Germline CDR1 is SEHNR and CDR2 is FQNEAQ (reference sequence). The DNA for the CDR3 is TGTGCCAGCAGCTCAGTGACAGGGGGGAACACTGAAGCTTTCTTT. This encodes CASSSVTGGNTEAFF.